Below are 27 T cell receptor beta chains sequenced from a single sample in a study of shared clonotypes between healthy human individuals. Libraries were prepared by immunoSEQ multiplex PCR; TCRdb keeps only in-frame clonotypes and omits some of them. Among fewer than 1.8 million clones, 98% to 99% were seen once, and the ten largest hold approximately 0.38%. Input material: naive CD4+ T cells sorted from blood. Subset reported: CD45RA+ positively selected. The receptors come from a man between 25 and 39 years old in good health.

The J gene is TRBJ2-7, the V gene TRBV18; 9 nucleotides line up with TRBD1. The germline V gene encodes CDR1 KGHSH and CDR2 LQKENI. Germline trimming cut 2 bases from V and 3 bases from J; bases unmatched to any gene: 2. This CDR3 comprises 14 residues. CDR3 in amino acids: CASSPWTGVYEQYF. The CDR3 DNA sequence: TGTGCCAGCTCACCATGGACAGGGGTCTACGAGCAGTACTTC. The whole variable domain, filled in from reference TRBV18 and TRBJ2-7, reads NAGVMQNPRHLVRRRGQEARLRCSPMKGHSHVYWYRQLPEEGLKFMVYLQKENIIDESGMPKERFSAEFPKEGPSILRIQQVVRGDSAAYFCASSPWTGVYEQYFGPGTRLTVT.

The V call is TRBV18, the J call TRBJ2-5; TRBD1 might be the D (6 bases). Deletions cut 4 bases from V and 1 base from J, with 13 bases between. CDR3 size: 15 residues. Germline CDR1 is KGHSH and CDR2 is LQKENI. The CDR3: CASSQTQGSQETQYF. As DNA, the CDR3 is TGTGCCAGCTCACAAACTCAGGGGTCCCAAGAGACCCAGTACTTC.

This clone was seen once. The chain recombines TRBV7-2 with TRBJ2-7; 8 bases are shared with TRBD1. This CDR3 comprises 15 residues. After removal of 1 base from V and 3 bases from J, the junction contained 5 bases not matched to a gene. CDR1 is SGHTA, CDR2 FQGNSA, per germline. The CDR3 region is CASSLVLRGRYEQYF. CDR3 in DNA: TGTGCCAGCAGCTTAGTACTCAGGGGGCGCTACGAGCAGTACTTC.

This chain connects TRBV2 to TRBJ2-7, with 9 bases that match TRBD1. Germline V gene data show CDR1 as SNHLY and CDR2 as FYNNEI. This CDR3 is built from 13 residues. With 9 bases clipped from V and 5 bases from J, the junction kept 8 bases outside the gene matches. The CDR3 region is CASGADRGHEQYF. CDR3 DNA: TGTGCCAGTGGGGCGGACAGGGGCCACGAGCAGTACTTC.

The chain joins TRBV4-2 to TRBJ2-7; no firm D call. CDR3 size: 13 residues. Looked up from germline, CDR1 is LGHNA and CDR2 is YNFKEQ. Deletions cut 0 bases from V and 2 bases from J, with 5 bases between. For the CDR3, the DNA is TGTGCCAGCAGCCAAGAGGTTCCCTACGAGCAGTACTTC. Amino acid sequence: CASSQEVPYEQYF.

The chain combines TRBV29-1 with TRBJ1-2, with 12 bases identical to TRBD1. Germline V CDR1 and CDR2: SQVTM, ANQGSEA. CDR3 length equals 13 residues. V gave up 6 bases and J gave up 7 bases; unmatched junction bases: 6. The CDR3 coding sequence is TGCAGCGTCCTGGGACAGGGGGCCGGTGGCTACACCTTC. Translating gives CSVLGQGAGGYTF.

The chain uses TRBV7-3 and TRBJ1-1; 7 bases fit TRBD1. V was pared by 5 bases and J by 5 bases, with 5 bases of the junction left unmatched. The CDR3 covers 13 residues. Germline-derived CDR1 and CDR2 are SGHTA and FQGTGA. In DNA form, the CDR3 reads TGTGCCAGCAGCGATGGGACAGTTACTGAAGCTTTCTTT. Translated: CASSDGTVTEAFF.

The V and J genes are TRBV4-2 and TRBJ2-5; 7 positions match TRBD2. J gave up 4 bases and V 0 bases, and 2 bases lay outside the gene matches. The V gene's germline CDR1 is LGHNA and CDR2 YNFKEQ. This CDR3 is 14 amino acids long. The CDR3 loop reads CASSQDGGRETQYF. CDR3 sequence (DNA): TGTGCCAGCAGCCAAGACGGGGGGAGAGAGACCCAGTACTTC.

This clone has a single count. Other DNA sequences in the sample encode the same CDR3. The rearrangement uses TRBV5-1 and TRBJ2-7; perhaps TRBD1 as D (5 bases). Trimming left V 0 bases short and J 2 bases short, with 12 bases between. The V gene's germline CDR1 is SGHRS and CDR2 YFSETQ. The CDR3 has 15 amino acids. For the CDR3, the DNA is TGCGCCAGCAGCTTGGGTCAGGGAAGGGCCTACGAGCAGTACTTC. Encoded protein: CASSLGQGRAYEQYF. Combining the CDR3 with reference TRBV5-1 and TRBJ2-7 gives the whole variable domain KAGVTQTPRYLIKTRGQQVTLSCSPISGHRSVSWYQQTPGQGLQFLFEYFSETQRNKGNFPGRFSGRQFSNSRSEMNVSTLELGDSALYLCASSLGQGRAYEQYFGPGTRLTVT.

The CDR3 DNA reads TGTGCCACCAGCACCCTCGGGGAGGTTAGCAATCAGCCCCAGCATTTT. Protein sequence: CATSTLGEVSNQPQHF. This chain joins TRBV15 and TRBJ1-5; D is ambiguous. The germline CDR1 and CDR2 sequences are LNHNV and YYDKDF (reference sequence). The CDR3 totals 16 residues. Trimming took 4 bases from V and 0 from J, leaving 13 bases between them.

The V gene is TRBV4-1, the J gene TRBJ2-3; D is perhaps TRBD2 (5 bases). CDR1 is MGHRA and CDR2 is YSYEKL in the germline V gene. The V gene lost 4 bases and the J gene lost 4 bases, with 18 bases spanning the gap. There are 16 residues in the CDR3. The CDR3 reads CASSPLTKSWPDTQYF. CDR3 in DNA: TGCGCCAGCAGCCCCCTGACTAAGAGTTGGCCAGATACGCAGTATTTT.

The J gene is TRBJ1-5, the V gene TRBV27; 9 nucleotides align to TRBD1. The length of the CDR3 is 18 residues. V was clipped by 2 bases and J by 2 bases; unmatched bases: 10. Looked up from germline, CDR1 is MNHEY and CDR2 is SMNVEV (reference sequence). The CDR3: CASSLRGRDRAGNQPQHF. As DNA, the CDR3 is TGTGCCAGCAGTTTAAGGGGCAGGGACAGGGCTGGCAATCAGCCCCAGCATTTT.

This chain uses TRBV5-1 with TRBJ2-7; 8 bases map to TRBD2. This CDR3 region has 15 residues. From germline, CDR1 is SGHRS and CDR2 YFSETQ. Trimming took 4 bases from V and 0 from J; bases not matched to a gene: 6. The CDR3 sequence: CASSHGGAPSYEQYF. DNA for the CDR3: TGCGCCAGCAGCCACGGGGGGGCCCCCTCCTACGAGCAGTACTTC.

The rearrangement joins TRBV7-3 to TRBJ1-2, with D perhaps TRBD1 (6 bases). Germline CDR1 SGHTA, CDR2 FQGTGA. CDR3 length: 18 amino acids. Trimming left V 1 base short and J 4 bases short, with 22 bases between. In nucleotides, the CDR3 is TGTGCCAGCAGCTTAAGCCCCACCCAGGGGTTTCAGGGCTATGGCTACACCTTC. Translating it yields CASSLSPTQGFQGYGYTF.

V and J are TRBV7-9 and TRBJ2-7; 13 bases agree with TRBD2. V shed 5 bases and J 2 bases; nucleotides not matched to a gene: 9. The CDR3 spans 17 residues. CDR1 is SEHNR and CDR2 is FQNEAQ in the germline V gene (reference sequence). CDR3 sequence: CASSRGGLAGETYEQYF. The CDR3 DNA follows: TGTGCCAGCAGCCGTGGAGGACTAGCGGGAGAAACCTACGAGCAGTACTTC.

This chain links TRBV14 with TRBJ2-7; 13 positions agree with TRBD2. The CDR3 runs 15 residues. With 4 bases clipped from V and 6 bases from J, the junction kept 6 bases outside the gene matches. Germline CDR1 is SGHDN and CDR2 is FVKESK. This CDR3 reads CASSLTSGRVREQYF. CDR3 bases: TGTGCCAGCAGCCTAACTAGCGGGAGGGTGCGCGAGCAGTACTTC.

This chain joins TRBV11-2 and TRBJ2-3, with 9 bases fitting TRBD2. V was pared by 1 base and J by 0 bases, with 5 bases of the junction left unmatched. Germline V CDR1 and CDR2: SGHAT, FQNNGV. This CDR3 has 17 amino acids. The CDR3 spells CASSLGAGGPSTDTQYF. The CDR3 DNA is TGTGCCAGCAGCTTAGGGGCGGGAGGGCCGAGCACAGATACGCAGTATTTT.

V is TRBV10-1 and J is TRBJ2-7; no reliable D call. The CDR3 covers 12 residues. Germline V gene sequence: CDR1 WNHNN, CDR2 SYGVQD (reference sequence). The V end was cut by 6 bases, the J end by 4 bases, with 10 bases between. The DNA for the CDR3 is TGCGCCAGCAGCCCTGACCAATACGAGCAGTACTTC. It codes for CASSPDQYEQYF.

The rearrangement joins TRBV6-5 to TRBJ1-3; D ambiguous. The CDR3 runs 15 residues. V was shortened by 8 bases and J by 0 bases, with 14 bases between the two germline ends. Germline V CDR1 and CDR2: MNHEY, SVGAGI. The DNA of the CDR3 is TGTGCCAGCCGAAGTCCGGGTCGCTCTGGAAACACCATATATTTT. Protein: CASRSPGRSGNTIYF.

With regard to this clone: In the same sample, other DNA sequences code for this CDR3. This chain joins TRBV5-1 and TRBJ2-3; 13 bases agree with TRBD2. Germline loops: CDR1 SGHRS, CDR2 YFSETQ. The CDR3 runs to 17 residues. After removal of 0 bases from V and 3 bases from J, the junction contained 4 bases not matched to a gene. The CDR3 coding sequence is TGCGCCAGCAGCTTGGATCCACTAGCGGGAGGGACAGATACGCAGTATTTT. Protein sequence: CASSLDPLAGGTDTQYF. The full variable domain, its missing parts supplied by reference TRBV5-1 and TRBJ2-3, is KAGVTQTPRYLIKTRGQQVTLSCSPISGHRSVSWYQQTPGQGLQFLFEYFSETQRNKGNFPGRFSGRQFSNSRSEMNVSTLELGDSALYLCASSLDPLAGGTDTQYFGPGTRLTVL.

This chain joins TRBV27 and TRBJ2-7; unclear D gene. The length of the CDR3 is 13 residues. Deletions cut 2 bases from V and 5 bases from J, with 10 bases between. CDR1 MNHEY and CDR2 SMNVEV come from the germline V gene (reference sequence). CDR3 region: CASSLDPINEQYF. The DNA of the CDR3 is TGTGCCAGCAGTTTAGACCCCATAAACGAGCAGTACTTC.

This chain joins TRBV27 and TRBJ2-3; 8 nucleotides align to TRBD1. Per the germline V gene, CDR1 is MNHEY and CDR2 is SMNVEV (reference sequence). V was clipped by 3 bases and J by 4 bases; unmatched bases: 6. The CDR3 has 15 residues. CDR3 nucleotides: TGTGCCAGCAGTTTGGGACAGGTGGTCGCAGATACGCAGTATTTT. This encodes CASSLGQVVADTQYF.

The chain combines TRBV28 with TRBJ1-4; TRBD1 agrees at 7 bases. This CDR3 is built from 13 residues. J gave up 8 bases and V 5 bases, and 5 bases lay outside the gene matches. Germline V gene sequence: CDR1 MDHEN, CDR2 SYDVKM. The CDR3 sequence is CASSIGTDEKLFF. The CDR3 nucleotides read TGTGCCAGCAGTATCGGGACAGACGAAAAACTGTTTTTT.

The rearrangement joins TRBV18 to TRBJ1-1, with D unclear. The CDR3 runs 15 residues. Deletions cut 2 bases from V and 1 base from J, with 11 bases between. The germline V gene has CDR1 KGHSH and CDR2 LQKENI. This chain's CDR3 is CASSPEGRGNTEAFF. The CDR3 coding sequence is TGTGCCAGCTCACCAGAAGGGAGAGGGAACACTGAAGCTTTCTTT.

This clone has a single count. This chain connects TRBV10-3 to TRBJ2-1; TRBD2 aligns across 11 bases. CDR3 length: 20 residues. With V trimmed by 0 bases and J by 1 base, 11 bases remained unmatched. CDR1 and CDR2 (germline): ENHRY, SYGVKD. The CDR3 DNA is TGTGCCATCAGTGAGTCTAGCGGGAGGGGCCTTTTATTTTCCTACAATGAGCAGTTCTTC. Its translation: CAISESSGRGLLFSYNEQFF.

The count of this clone is one. The V gene is TRBV28, the J gene TRBJ2-1; 9 bases align to TRBD2. The CDR3 loop spans 15 amino acids. Germline assignment: CDR1 MDHEN and CDR2 SYDVKM. Trimming removed 5 bases from V and 8 bases from J; junction bases left unmatched: 10. The CDR3 nucleotides read TGTGCCAGCAGTCCCAGACTAGCGGCCTGGTATGAGCAGTTCTTC. Translated, it gives CASSPRLAAWYEQFF.

The gene calls are TRBV15 and TRBJ2-5; possibly TRBD2 for D (5 bases). CDR3 length: 12 amino acids. The germline V and J ends were trimmed by 3 bases and 5 bases, with 7 bases remaining between them. Germline V CDR1 and CDR2: LNHNV, YYDKDF (reference sequence). CDR3: CATSRPGETQYF. The CDR3 DNA sequence: TGTGCCACCAGCAGGCCGGGGGAGACCCAGTACTTC.